The sequence of this TCR beta chain was determined in a study of cytomegalovirus exposure and HLA in healthy donors. Looking at the study overall: Most genotyped donors, around 78% of about 400, had Caucasian-associated genetic ancestry. The study, taken as a whole, reports: Reported performance of the classifier showed diagnosis of cytomegalovirus status with high specificity and sensitivity.

CDR1 and CDR2 (germline): DFQATT, SNEGSKA (reference sequence). The CDR3 sequence is 11 residues long. Trimming cost V 0 bases and J 7 bases, with 6 bases left between them. About this clone itself: What it recognizes is unknown.

Nominal health characterized the donors when sampled, though unrecorded immune exposures were likely. The PCR made use of 60 Vbeta and 13 Jbeta primers. This table comes from immunoSEQ multiplex PCR, and its TCRdb copy is limited to in-frame clones, with some not included. The table includes 200,000 to 250,000 clones, 80% to 90% detected once. The sequencing input was PBMCs. This sequence originates from a man aged 30-40 years in good health and CMV-seronegative. This rearrangement joins TRBV20-1 to TRBJ2-5; no firm D call. In DNA form, the CDR3 reads TGCAGTGCTAGAGATATCGGGACCCAGTACTTC. Translated, it gives CSARDIGTQYF.